What follows are 26 T cell receptor beta chains derived from one specimen sequenced in a study of identical twins (dated by TCRdb to the mid-2010s). Library generation was performed with 5' RACE. The instrument was an Illumina HiSeq 2000. The raw public data were reprocessed by TCRdb itself: fastp quality trimming at Q25, MiXCR clonotype calling, in-frame beta chains only. CDR3 protein sequences are deduplicated, and each keeps its most common genes and DNA. This sample gives approximately 890,000 distinct CDR3 sequences in total; roughly an eighth of them show up just once. The ten top clones hold around 1.5% of the sample. The data were also submitted as part of a second study, on yellow fever vaccine responses in identical twins.

The material sequenced was PBMCs. The receptors stem from a woman under 30 in good health.

The V gene is TRBV9, the J gene TRBJ2-5, with a tentative D call TRBD2 (5 bases). Trimming took 1 base from V and 4 from J, leaving 14 bases between them. The CDR3 covers 15 residues. Germline V gene lookup returns CDR1 SGDLS and CDR2 YYNGEE. In nucleotides, the CDR3 is TGTGCCAGCAGCGTACTGGCGGATGGGAGAGAGACCCAGTACTTC. Its translation is CASSVLADGRETQYF.

V is TRBV20-1 and J is TRBJ2-1; 9 positions agree with TRBD2. The CDR3 is 18 amino acids. CDR1 and CDR2 from the germline V gene are DFQATT and SNEGSKA (reference sequence). Trimming at V came to 0 bases and at J to 0 bases, leaving 9 bases not matched to a gene. This CDR3 is CSARDEAGGFSSYNEQFF. In DNA, the CDR3 is TGCAGTGCTAGAGATGAGGCGGGAGGGTTCAGCTCCTACAATGAGCAGTTCTTC.

The V call is TRBV5-1, the J call TRBJ1-5; D may be TRBD1 (5 bases). The CDR3 covers 15 residues. Trimming removed 4 bases at V and 3 bases at J, with 14 bases between. The germline gives CDR1 SGHRS, CDR2 YFSETQ. CDR3: CASSPPGRVNQPQHF. The CDR3 region has the DNA TGCGCCAGCAGCCCACCGGGCAGGGTCAATCAGCCCCAGCATTTT.

This clonotype has more than one count but fewer than ten. The chain has TRBV5-5 and TRBJ1-2, with D possibly matching TRBD1 (5 bases). This CDR3 has 12 amino acids. Between the trimmed V and J ends, which lost 4 bases and 8 bases, there was a span of 12 bases. Looked up from germline, CDR1 is SGHKS and CDR2 is YYEKEE (reference sequence). The CDR3 DNA sequence: TGTGCCAGCAGCCTGGGGGGGAAGGGCTACACCTTC. Translating it yields CASSLGGKGYTF.

This chain joins TRBV24-1 and TRBJ2-2; D is unresolved. CDR1 KGHDR and CDR2 SFDVKD come from the germline V gene. The CDR3 loop spans 13 amino acids. Trimming stripped 4 bases from V and 4 bases from J, with 6 bases between. The DNA of the CDR3 is TGTGCCACCAGTGAGGCGATCACCGGGGAGCTGTTTTTT. It yields the protein CATSEAITGELFF.

This chain links TRBV27 with TRBJ2-7; 8 nucleotides match TRBD2. The CDR3 spans 14 residues. Germline loops: CDR1 MNHEY, CDR2 SMNVEV (reference sequence). The junction had 6 bases not matched to a gene; V was cut back by 5 bases and J by 3 bases. CDR3 loop: CASSPGTRGYEQYF. The CDR3 nucleotides read TGTGCCAGCAGTCCCGGGACTAGAGGCTACGAGCAGTACTTC.

The V gene is TRBV3-1, the J gene TRBJ2-5, with D unresolved. The V end was cut by 8 bases, the J end by 1 base, with 20 bases between. Per the germline V gene, CDR1 is LGHDT and CDR2 is YNNKEL (reference sequence). The CDR3 loop spans 16 amino acids. The CDR3 loop is CASRPTKQSFQETQYF. CDR3 sequence (DNA): TGTGCCAGCCGCCCAACCAAACAATCCTTCCAAGAGACCCAGTACTTC.

This clonotype was counted ten times or more. The chain has TRBV9 and TRBJ2-1; TRBD2 matches at 9 bases. From germline, CDR1 is SGDLS and CDR2 YYNGEE. This CDR3 has 13 amino acids. Unmatched junction bases numbered 4, after V lost 4 bases and J lost 8 bases. CDR3 loop: CASSPRLADEQFF. The CDR3 bases are TGTGCCAGCAGCCCCCGACTAGCGGATGAGCAGTTCTTC. The whole variable domain, filled in from reference TRBV9 and TRBJ2-1, reads DSGVTQTPKHLITATGQRVTLRCSPRSGDLSVYWYQQSLDQGLQFLIQYYNGEERAKGNILERFSAQQFPDLHSELNLSSLELGDSALYFCASSPRLADEQFFGPGTRLTVL.

This clonotype was picked up a small number of times. The chain couples TRBV18 to TRBJ2-3; no reliable D call. V gave up 6 bases and J gave up 1 base, with 8 bases separating them. CDR1 and CDR2 from the germline V gene are KGHSH and LQKENI. CDR3 length: 13 amino acids. The CDR3 DNA reads as TGTGCCAGCTCTCACGACCGCACAGATACGCAGTATTTT. Translated, it gives CASSHDRTDTQYF.

This clonotype was seen a few times. The rearrangement uses TRBV10-3 and TRBJ2-3; 8 bases are a match to TRBD2. The V gene end was trimmed by 9 bases and the J gene end by 6 bases; junction bases not matched to a gene: 14. Germline CDR1 ENHRY, CDR2 SYGVKD. The CDR3 runs to 15 residues. The CDR3 here is CAIKKREGPADTQYF. CDR3 in DNA: TGTGCCATAAAGAAACGGGAGGGCCCCGCGGATACGCAGTATTTT.

About this clonotype: At one end the junction does not follow the germline gene, possibly because of a read error. The J gene is TRBJ1-1, the V gene TRBV20-1; tentative D call: TRBD1 (5 bases). Germline CDR1 DFQATT, CDR2 SNEGSKA (reference sequence). The length of the CDR3 is 16 residues. In DNA form, the CDR3 reads TGCTGTGCTAGAGGCAAGCATGGGACCTCGAACACTGAAGCTTTCTTT. Its protein product is CCARGKHGTSNTEAFF.

This clonotype turned up a few times. The J gene is TRBJ1-1, the V gene TRBV4-2; 9 nucleotides align to TRBD1. This CDR3 comprises 18 residues. The V and J ends lost 4 bases and 3 bases, in that order; junction bases with no gene match: 15. The V gene's germline CDR1 is LGHNA and CDR2 YNFKEQ. The CDR3 spells CASSPIRDRVGWDTEAFF. CDR3 sequence (DNA): TGTGCCAGCAGCCCTATCCGGGACAGGGTTGGGTGGGACACTGAAGCTTTCTTT.

The V gene is TRBV29-1, the J gene TRBJ1-1, with D unresolved. V shed 4 bases and J shed 1 base, with 19 bases lying between them. This CDR3 is 16 amino acids long. Germline V lookup: CDR1 SQVTM, CDR2 ANQGSEA. CDR3 sequence (DNA): TGCAGCGTTGGCCCGTCGGCATGGAACCCGAACACTGAAGCTTTCTTT. Its translation is CSVGPSAWNPNTEAFF.

The chain has TRBV19 and TRBJ2-1; D is undetermined. Trimming removed 5 bases from V and 3 bases from J, with 11 bases in between. Germline loops: CDR1 LNHDA, CDR2 SQIVND (reference sequence). CDR3 length: 14 amino acids. The DNA for the CDR3 is TGTGCCAGTAGTCCCCTTTCGGGCTACAATGAGCAGTTCTTC. This codes for CASSPLSGYNEQFF.

The chain joins TRBV20-1 to TRBJ2-3; D may correspond to TRBD1 or TRBD2 (6 bases each). Between the trimmed V and J ends, which lost 6 bases and 0 bases, there was a span of 16 bases. CDR3 length: 15 amino acids. Germline loops: CDR1 DFQATT, CDR2 SNEGSKA (reference sequence). The DNA for the CDR3 is TGCAGTGCACCGCCCGGGGGCCCCAGCACAGATACGCAGTATTTT. Its protein product is CSAPPGGPSTDTQYF.

This clonotype appeared once. The chain is built from TRBV4-1 and TRBJ2-6; TRBD1 or TRBD2 may be the D gene (6 bases each). The length of the CDR3 is 21 residues. Germline CDR1 and CDR2: MGHRA and YSYEKL. The V and J ends lost 0 bases and 0 bases respectively, with 21 bases between them. For the CDR3, the DNA is TGCGCCAGCAGCCAAGAGGGCCCCGGGACGGGGGCCACCTCTGGGGCCAACGTCCTGACTTTC. Its translation is CASSQEGPGTGATSGANVLTF.

This clonotype has a handful of counts. The rearrangement links TRBV5-6 to TRBJ2-3, with D perhaps matching TRBD1 (6 bases). CDR1 is SGHDT, CDR2 YYEEEE, per germline. The CDR3 runs 16 residues. The ends were cut back, 2 bases at V and 0 bases at J, with 13 bases in the middle. The CDR3 region is CASSLLTGPSTDTQYF. DNA for the CDR3: TGTGCCAGCAGCTTATTGACAGGACCCAGCACAGATACGCAGTATTTT.

This clonotype appeared many times. V and J are TRBV5-1 and TRBJ1-6; D unresolved. Germline CDR1 and CDR2: SGHRS and YFSETQ. The CDR3 is 15 residues long. The V and J ends lost 4 bases and 6 bases respectively, with 14 bases between them. CDR3 in DNA: TGCGCCAGCAGCCCCGGGGATAAGGGTAATTCACCCCTCCACTTT. This codes for CASSPGDKGNSPLHF.

The table lists this clonotype with a few counts. The gene calls are TRBV11-1 and TRBJ2-1; D uncertain. This CDR3 has 12 residues. The ends were cut back, 4 bases at V and 8 bases at J, with 9 bases in the middle. Germline V CDR1 and CDR2: SGHAT, FQDESV (reference sequence). DNA of the CDR3: TGTGCCAGCAGCTCACAGATCTATGAGCAGTTCTTC. Translating gives CASSSQIYEQFF.

This clonotype was counted only a few times. The rearrangement joins TRBV5-1 to TRBJ2-7; 7 bases are shared with TRBD2. CDR3 size: 14 residues. CDR1 SGHRS and CDR2 YFSETQ come from the germline V gene. Trimming cost V 4 bases and J 3 bases; bases outside gene matches: 7. The CDR3 spells CASSRREIGYEQYF. The CDR3 nucleotides are TGCGCCAGCAGCAGGCGGGAGATCGGCTACGAGCAGTACTTC.

The chain couples TRBV20-1 to TRBJ1-2, with D tentatively TRBD1 (5 bases). CDR1 is DFQATT, CDR2 SNEGSKA, per germline (reference sequence). V was clipped by 6 bases and J by 1 base, with 18 bases between them. This CDR3 spans 15 amino acids. The CDR3 protein is CSALGAAQNNYGYTF. The CDR3 nucleotides are TGCAGTGCCCTAGGGGCAGCACAAAATAACTATGGCTACACCTTC.

The sample holds a few counts of this clonotype. The chain couples TRBV29-1 to TRBJ2-5, with a possible D match to TRBD2 (6 bases). Trimming cost V 6 bases and J 2 bases, with 25 bases left between them. Germline-derived CDR1 and CDR2 are SQVTM and ANQGSEA. The CDR3 totals 17 residues. The CDR3 coding sequence is TGCAGCGTCAGAGGAGGGGTAGCCCCCGGAGGGCAAGAGACCCAGTACTTC. Its translation is CSVRGGVAPGGQETQYF. The full variable domain, rest sourced from reference TRBV29-1 and TRBJ2-5, is SAVISQKPSRDICQRGTSLTIQCQVDSQVTMMFWYRQQPGQSLTLIATANQGSEATYESGFVIDKFPISRPNLTFSTLTVSNMSPEDSSIYLCSVRGGVAPGGQETQYFGPGTRLLVL.

The table lists this clonotype with a few counts. V is TRBV5-1 and J is TRBJ2-1, with a tentative D call TRBD2 (6 bases). This CDR3 has 15 amino acids. Trimming took off 7 bases at V and 3 bases at J, with 17 bases between the two ends. Germline loops: CDR1 SGHRS, CDR2 YFSETQ. The CDR3 nucleotides are TGCGCCAGCGCCTCCCGACGGGGGAACTACAATGAGCAGTTCTTC. Translated, it gives CASASRRGNYNEQFF.

This clonotype occurred many times. The chain combines TRBV10-3 with TRBJ2-7, with 7 bases identical to TRBD1. The CDR3 totals 16 residues. Losses at the gene ends were 1 base for V and 0 bases for J; bases not matched to a gene: 6. Germline V gives CDR1 ENHRY, CDR2 SYGVKD. The CDR3, as DNA: TGTGCCATCAGTGAGTTACCGGACAGGAACTCCTACGAGCAGTACTTC. Translating gives CAISELPDRNSYEQYF.

The V and J genes are TRBV18 and TRBJ2-3; TRBD1 matches 9 bases. In germline, CDR1 is KGHSH, CDR2 LQKENI. There are 15 residues in the CDR3. The V and J ends lost 1 base and 3 bases, in that order; junction bases with no gene match: 2. CDR3 bases: TGTGCCAGCTCACCACGACAGGGGGTGACAGATACGCAGTATTTT. Translation gives CASSPRQGVTDTQYF.

This clonotype turned up a few times. The rearrangement links TRBV5-1 to TRBJ1-6; 9 bases fit TRBD1. Germline lookup yields CDR1 SGHRS and CDR2 YFSETQ. This CDR3 contains 17 residues. Losses at the gene ends were 0 bases for V and 7 bases for J; bases not matched to a gene: 8. The CDR3 spells CASSLDGTGFGNSPLHF. DNA for the CDR3: TGCGCCAGCAGCTTGGACGGGACAGGGTTCGGAAATTCACCCCTCCACTTT. Complete variable domain (other parts from reference TRBV5-1 and TRBJ1-6): KAGVTQTPRYLIKTRGQQVTLSCSPISGHRSVSWYQQTPGQGLQFLFEYFSETQRNKGNFPGRFSGRQFSNSRSEMNVSTLELGDSALYLCASSLDGTGFGNSPLHFGNGTRLTVT.